A single sample gave rise to the 10 T cell receptor beta chains below, sequenced in a study of T cells in Graves' hyperthyroidism and ophthalmopathy. Amplification yielded TCR beta CDR3 regions, with RNA transcripts as the source. First-round RT-PCR with HTBI primers amplified the TCR CDR3 region. TCRdb re-derived calls from the multiplex PCR reads in MiXCR, one entry per CDR3 protein. The sample has about 590,000 distinct CDR3 sequences, 15% to 18% seen once. Sequenced sample: blood. These receptors all come from a woman aged 25 to 39 with Graves' hyperthyroidism.

The DNA for the CDR3 is TGTGCCAGCAGCCATGGGGGGGGAGAACCCTACAATGAGCAGTTCTTC. It yields the protein CASSHGGGEPYNEQFF. The V and J genes are TRBV3-1 and TRBJ2-1; TRBD2 agrees at 7 bases. The CDR3 runs 16 residues. V lost 3 bases, J lost 2 bases, and 7 bases stayed unmatched. Germline V lookup: CDR1 LGHDT, CDR2 YNNKEL (reference sequence).

This clonotype was seen only a few times. This chain links TRBV2 with TRBJ1-5; D gene unclear. The V and J ends lost 7 bases and 7 bases respectively, with 11 bases between them. Germline CDR1 SNHLY, CDR2 FYNNEI. The CDR3 runs to 12 residues. This CDR3 is CASKGSGQPQHF. In DNA form, the CDR3 reads TGTGCCAGCAAGGGCTCCGGACAGCCCCAGCATTTT.

This clonotype has a count of ten or more. The J gene is TRBJ2-7, the V gene TRBV5-1; D ambiguous. The CDR3 length is 14 residues. V gave up 0 bases and J gave up 2 bases, with 9 bases separating them. Germline V gives CDR1 SGHRS, CDR2 YFSETQ. CDR3 in DNA: TGCGCCAGCAGCTTGGAGGTGGCCACCTACGAGCAGTACTTC. Amino acid sequence: CASSLEVATYEQYF.

The table lists this clonotype with many counts. This chain links TRBV12-3 or TRBV12-4 with TRBJ1-2, with D perhaps TRBD1 (6 bases). The CDR3 runs to 11 residues. Deletions cut 7 bases from V and 7 bases from J, with 10 bases between. CDR3 protein: CASTAGVGYTF. The CDR3 DNA follows: TGTGCCAGCACGGCAGGGGTTGGCTACACCTTC.

This clonotype was observed a few times. The chain links TRBV10-2 to TRBJ2-1; weak D call: TRBD1 (6 bases). The V end was cut by 0 bases, the J end by 9 bases, with 6 bases between. The CDR3 extends over 12 amino acids. CDR1 WSHSY and CDR2 SAAADI come from the germline V gene. In DNA, the CDR3 is TGCGCCAGCAGTGAGTCCAGGGGTGAGCAGTTCTTC. Protein sequence: CASSESRGEQFF.

This clonotype was seen a few times. The CDR3, as DNA: TGTGCCAGCAGCGTAGCCGGACAGGGGTTCACAGATACGCAGTATTTT. This encodes CASSVAGQGFTDTQYF. The chain recombines TRBV9 with TRBJ2-3, with 9 bases aligning to TRBD1. V was pared by 0 bases and J by 2 bases, with 4 bases of the junction left unmatched. There are 16 residues in the CDR3. Germline V gene sequence: CDR1 SGDLS, CDR2 YYNGEE.

This clonotype was counted many times. The chain is built from TRBV6-1 and TRBJ2-1; D not certain. The germline gives CDR1 MNHNS, CDR2 SASEGT. This CDR3 is 15 amino acids long. V was shortened by 4 bases and J by 0 bases, with 10 bases between the two germline ends. The CDR3 reads CASSARAFSYNEQFF. CDR3 bases: TGTGCCAGCAGTGCAAGGGCGTTCTCCTACAATGAGCAGTTCTTC.

Note on this clonotype: This CDR3 fails to terminate in the conserved phenylalanine or tryptophan, so it likely reflects a read error. This chain links TRBV15 with TRBJ2-5; maybe TRBD1 (5 bases). Germline loops: CDR1 LNHNV, CDR2 YYDKDF (reference sequence). CDR3 length: 15 amino acids. CDR3 protein: CAASSSGYTQETQYL. The CDR3 DNA reads TGTGCCGCCAGTTCCTCAGGGTACACCCAAGAGACCCAGTACCTC.

This sequence joins TRBV4-3 and TRBJ2-5; 9 bases agree with TRBD1. Germline V CDR1 and CDR2: LGHNA, YSLEER. The CDR3 has 16 amino acids. V trimming: 1 base; J trimming: 4 bases; junction bases outside the gene matches: 7. CDR3 DNA sequence: TGCGCCAGCAGCCAAGTTCTCACAGGGGGCTCAGAGACCCAGTACTTC. It specifies CASSQVLTGGSETQYF.

This clonotype was observed at least ten times. The rearrangement joins TRBV5-1 to TRBJ2-7; TRBD1 might be the D (6 bases). The ends were cut back, 1 base at V and 0 bases at J, with 14 bases in the middle. The V gene's germline CDR1 is SGHRS and CDR2 YFSETQ. The CDR3 loop spans 16 amino acids. The CDR3 sequence is CASSLSPDRISYEQYF. CDR3 in DNA: TGCGCCAGCAGCTTGTCACCCGACAGGATCTCCTACGAGCAGTACTTC.